This paragraph covers one T cell receptor beta chain sequence. What this receptor recognizes is not known. One base away there is no much larger clone; base qualities are not given. The entire amount of isolated RNA was reverse transcribed using the High Capacity cDNA Reverse Transcription Kit, so the sequenced TCRB transcripts were expressed ones. Deep immunoSEQ sequencing was applied to naive, central memory and regulatory T cell samples, giving an average of around 4 million total reads per sample. Sorted cells were lysed in RLT buffer and RNA was extracted with DNase-treated RNeasy Micro or Mini kits, depending on cell number. To prevent cross-contamination, each cell subset was processed individually, whereas patient and healthy donor samples were processed jointly. TCRB sequences were amplified from cDNA with the immunoSEQ multiplex PCR, producing 87-bp fragments spanning the CDR3 region. Sequencing of the amplicons was done on the Illumina HiSeq platform. As for the authors' bioinformatics: Synthetic template baselines were used to correct PCR bias computationally, reads within Hamming distance 2 were collapsed, and singletons that could not be merged were discarded. Reads were aligned against IMGT so that V, D and J genes, CDR3 length and insertions or deletions at six rearrangement sites could be assigned. Within each subset, clonotype counts were normalized to the number of sorted cells before true diversity and Gini coefficients were calculated with the tcR R package. The overlap coefficient, calculated on TCRB nucleotide sequences, was used to quantify repertoire sharing. Out-of-frame TCRB sequences from naive cells were analyzed to stand in for the pre-selection repertoire. This immuneACCESS table, as held by TCRdb, lists in-frame sequences with V and J called but not all clones. Of the missing ones, under half trace to an unresolved V gene in checked studies; the others have no known cause. That table is the source of V, J and clone size, and D and trimming were worked out from the DNA. The sample table contains 400,000 to 450,000 clones; only one count was recorded for approximately 14% of them. The ten largest account for approximately 0.038% of the sample.

The sample comes from a study of beta chain features in type 1 diabetes (dated by TCRdb to the late 2010s). For context, the study as a whole: Patients and healthy donors did not differ in mean age, gender distribution, total cell number or subset yield. A total of about 100,000,000 sorted cells were examined across all samples, and RNA yield correlated strongly with the number of cells per subset. In the study, recently diagnosed type 1 diabetes patients and matched healthy donors were compared on the TCRB repertoires of their sorted circulating CD4+ T cell subsets. Naive and central memory subsets were obtained from all 30 or so donors, but regulatory and stem cell-like memory subsets were isolated from only 8 patients and roughly eight healthy donors.

Each donor gave one peripheral blood draw, roughly 0.11 L on average, collected into heparinised tubes. A BD FACSAria II was used to sort naive, central memory, regulatory and stem cell-like memory CD4+ T cells with a panel that included CD45RO, CCR7, CD25, CD127, CD95 and CD27. Purity was above 95% for every sorted population. PBMCs were isolated right away by Lymphoprep density gradient centrifugation and were stained directly, without culture. Samples were stained and sorted in pairs, with one healthy donor and one patient per experiment, so that batch effects were minimized. The CDR3 has 12 amino acids, counting the end cysteine and phenylalanine. Of the read, only the CDR3 DNA is kept; its 36 bases are in frame from base 1. The germline V gene sets CDR1 to SGHVS and CDR2 to FNYEAQ. Trimming removed 1 base from V and 5 bases from J, leaving 6 bases between the germline ends. Study-wide findings and limitations: A moderate but significant shortening of TCRB CDR3 length was observed in type 1 diabetes patients in all four CD4+ subsets. Because the HLA sub-analyses included only small numbers of individuals, any influence of HLA type on TCRB rearrangement was left unresolved. Naive, central memory and regulatory TCRB repertoires appeared to be more similar among patients than among healthy donors. Shorter templates might be favored by PCR, yet because patient and control samples were amplified and corrected together, any such skew would affect both groups equally. Because cDNA rather than genomic DNA was sequenced, highly expressing activated cells could have been over-represented, although no difference in activation and CD3 levels was found between groups. At VDJ recombination sites, patients with type 1 diabetes made fewer insertions and deleted more nucleotides, a pattern implying thymic rearrangement abnormalities.

The sequence links TRBV7-6 to TRBJ2-7, with the D gene not clear enough to name. The sample was naive CD4+ T cells from blood. The cell subset or site label of this sample denotes: true naive CD4+ T cells. The clonotype was recovered from a young man in good health. Here is the DNA: TGTGCCAGCAGCTTAGGTCCCGACGAGCAGTACTTC. This yields the protein CASSLGPDEQYF.